These T cell receptor beta chains were read from a single sample in a study of sequential checkpoint blockade in melanoma. TCRdb's copy holds only in-frame clones and misses some; the assay was immunoSEQ multiplex PCR. The sample lists about 30,000 clones, 70% to 90% occurring once. The sample consisted of CD8+ T cells sorted from blood (inferred from file names), taken from a patient given nivolumab and ipilimumab in sequence. These receptors originate from a human donor with melanoma. Both conserved end residues are part of each CDR3. A D gene is named only where the DNA matches it firmly. A row's size may be missing; if present it is once, few, many or a size class.

j_call	v_call	cdr3_length	clone_size	d_call	cdr3_nt	cdr3_aa
TRBJ1-6	TRBV27	15	.	.	TGTGCCAGCAGTTATCGACAGAGATATAATTCACCCCTCCACTTT	CASSYRQRYNSPLHF
TRBJ2-7	TRBV11-3	16	.	TRBD2	TGTGCCAGCAGCTCGGGACTAGCGGGAGAGGCCTACGAGCAGTACTTC	CASSSGLAGEAYEQYF
TRBJ1-2	TRBV19	17	few	.	TGTGCCAGTAGTCAACCCGGTAGGGCGGGAGACCCCTATGGCTACACCTTC	CASSQPGRAGDPYGYTF
TRBJ1-1	TRBV4-1	14	.	.	TGCGCCAGCAGCCAAGATGGACGGGGTTTGGGGGCTTTCTTT	CASSQDGRGLGAFF
TRBJ2-1	TRBV10-1	9	.	.	TGCGCCAGCGGGCCGGAGCAGTTCTTC	CASGPEQFF
TRBJ1-4	TRBV21-1	16	.	.	TGTGCCAGCAGCAATGGATTTGGGAGCCGGGGGGAAAAACTGTTTTTT	CASSNGFGSRGEKLFF
TRBJ1-2	TRBV6-6	14	.	TRBD1	TGTGCCAGCAGGGACAGGGAGGTTAGGTATGGCTACACCTTC	CASRDREVRYGYTF
TRBJ2-7	TRBV5-6	13	.	.	TGTGCCAGCAGCTTGTACAGGGACTACGAGCAGTACTTC	CASSLYRDYEQYF
TRBJ2-7	TRBV13	14	once	.	TGTGCCAGCAGCTTAAACGGTGTCGGCTACGAGCAGTACTTC	CASSLNGVGYEQYF
TRBJ1-5	TRBV2	14	once	.	TGTGCCAGCAGTGCATCGTGGAGAAATCAGCCCCAGCATTTT	CASSASWRNQPQHF
TRBJ2-1	TRBV27	15	.	.	TGTGCCAGCACGCCCAGGGGGGCAACCTACAATGAGCAGTTCTTC	CASTPRGATYNEQFF
TRBJ1-6	TRBV27	14	.	TRBD1	TGTGCCAGCAGGGTGACAGGGGCTAATTCACCCCTCCACTTT	CASRVTGANSPLHF
TRBJ1-4	TRBV28	19	.	.	TGTGCCAGCAGTTTCCCCCCCCAAGACAGCTTCTCAACTAATGAAAAACTGTTTTTT	CASSFPPQDSFSTNEKLFF
TRBJ1-2	TRBV5-6	14	.	.	TGTGCCAGCAGCTTGGCTGGAGTCTACTATGGCTACACCTTC	CASSLAGVYYGYTF
TRBJ2-5	TRBV7-8	17	.	.	TGTGCCAGCAGCCCCCTGGACCCTCTGGGTGGAGGGGAGACCCAGTACTTC	CASSPLDPLGGGETQYF
TRBJ1-2	TRBV29-1	11	.	.	TGCAGCGTTGACACCCAGGGTGGCTACACCTTC	CSVDTQGGYTF
TRBJ2-1	TRBV14	12	.	.	TGTGCCAGCAGCCAAGGCGTGGTGGAGCAGTTCTTC	CASSQGVVEQFF
TRBJ2-1	TRBV29-1	14	once	TRBD2	TGCAGCGCAGTAGGACTAGCGGGGGGGGATGAGCAGTTCTTC	CSAVGLAGGDEQFF
TRBJ1-1	TRBV6-5	14	.	.	TGTGCCAGCAGTTACAGGGAGGGGGACACTGAAGCTTTCTTT	CASSYREGDTEAFF
TRBJ1-3	TRBV28	16	few	.	TGTGCCAGCAGTTTATATGGGGGGTTATCAGGAAACACCATATATTTT	CASSLYGGLSGNTIYF
TRBJ1-2	TRBV4-1	15	.	TRBD1	TGCGCCAGCAGCCCCGGGACAGGGGGTGACGATGGCTACACCTTC	CASSPGTGGDDGYTF
TRBJ2-1	TRBV7-2	17	.	TRBD2	TGTGCCAGCACCCCGGGTGTGTTAGCGGGAGTAGGGGGTGAGCAGTTCTTC	CASTPGVLAGVGGEQFF
TRBJ2-1	TRBV7-2	15	few	TRBD1	TGTGCCAGCAGCTCCCGCACGACAGGGTGGAATGAGCAGTTCTTC	CASSSRTTGWNEQFF
TRBJ2-1	TRBV4-1	18	.	TRBD2	TGCGCCAGCAGCCAAGATTTGAGAGGGAGGGCGCCCTACAATGAGCAGTTCTTC	CASSQDLRGRAPYNEQFF
TRBJ1-3	TRBV9	15	.	.	TGTGCCAGCAGCACAACGGACATAACTGGAAACACCATATATTTT	CASSTTDITGNTIYF
TRBJ1-1	TRBV28	13	.	.	TGTGCCAGCAGACAGCCTTTGAACACTGAAGCTTTCTTT	CASRQPLNTEAFF
TRBJ2-7	TRBV6-1	15	.	TRBD2	TGTGCCAGCAGTCTAGCGGGAGGGCCGGTCTACGAGCAGTACTTC	CASSLAGGPVYEQYF
TRBJ1-5	TRBV27	18	.	TRBD1	TGTGCCAGCAGTTTATCGTTCGCTGGACAGGGGGTCAATCAGCCCCAGCATTTT	CASSLSFAGQGVNQPQHF
TRBJ2-5	TRBV30	15	.	TRBD2	TGTGCCTGGAGTGTAGGACTAGCGGGACAAGAGACCCAGTACTTC	CAWSVGLAGQETQYF
TRBJ2-7	TRBV18	14	.	.	TGTGCCAGCTCACCCCCGACTCACTCCTACGAGCAGTACTTC	CASSPPTHSYEQYF
TRBJ2-1	TRBV13	16	.	TRBD1	TGTGCCAGCAGCTTACCCCCGGGACAGGGGGACAATGAGCAGTTCTTC	CASSLPPGQGDNEQFF
TRBJ2-1	TRBV5-1	13	.	TRBD2	TGCGCCAGCAGTTTTAGCGGGATATATGAGCAGTTCTTC	CASSFSGIYEQFF
TRBJ2-1	TRBV14	13	.	.	TGTGCCAGCAGCCACTTAGGGGCCTTTGAGCAGTTCTTC	CASSHLGAFEQFF
TRBJ2-1	TRBV19	16	.	TRBD2	TGTGCCAGTAGCGGTTACGGGGAGGGCTTCTACAATGAGCAGTTCTTC	CASSGYGEGFYNEQFF
TRBJ2-1	TRBV27	18	.	.	TGTGCCAGCAGCCTTATCTTGGGTGGAGGGCCCACCTACAATGAGCAGTTCTTC	CASSLILGGGPTYNEQFF
TRBJ2-3	TRBV4-1	16	.	TRBD1	TGCGCCAGCAGCCAAGGACGCCAGGGGGTGGGAGATACGCAGTATTTT	CASSQGRQGVGDTQYF
TRBJ2-7	TRBV11-2	15	.	.	TGTGCCAGCAGCCCCGGTGGAGGGAGCTCCTACGAGCAGTACTTC	CASSPGGGSSYEQYF
TRBJ2-7	TRBV5-6	16	.	TRBD2	TGTGCCAGCAGCCCCTCCATAGCGGGACCGTCCTACGAGCAGTACTTC	CASSPSIAGPSYEQYF
TRBJ2-3	TRBV9	14	.	.	TGTGCCAGCAGCGCTCTAGGGGGAACAGATACGCAGTATTTT	CASSALGGTDTQYF
TRBJ2-1	TRBV28	18	.	TRBD2	TGTGCCAGCAGTTCAAACCCGGGACTAGCGGGAGGGCTATATGAGCAGTTCTTC	CASSSNPGLAGGLYEQFF
TRBJ2-7	TRBV27	13	.	.	TGTGCCAGCAGTTTATCGTTTTACTACGAGCAGTACTTC	CASSLSFYYEQYF
TRBJ2-3	TRBV9	17	.	TRBD2	TGTGCCAGCAGCGGTAGCCTAGCGGGGCCTAGCACAGATACGCAGTATTTT	CASSGSLAGPSTDTQYF
TRBJ2-1	TRBV4-1	15	.	.	TGCGCCAGCAGCCAAGCAGGGTTCGATGGCGATGAGCAGTTCTTC	CASSQAGFDGDEQFF
TRBJ2-7	TRBV7-6	15	.	TRBD2	TGTGCCAGCAGCTTAGGGGGGGGTAGCGGCTACGAGCAGTACTTC	CASSLGGGSGYEQYF
TRBJ2-2	TRBV2	15	.	TRBD1	TGTGCCAGCAAACCCGGGACAGGAAACACCGGGGAGCTGTTTTTT	CASKPGTGNTGELFF
TRBJ2-5	TRBV6-6	13	.	.	TGTGTCTCTAACGGGAGCCCCCATGAGACCCAGTACTTC	CVSNGSPHETQYF
TRBJ1-4	TRBV30	12	.	.	TGTGCCTGGGTCAGGGATAATGAAAAACTGTTTTTT	CAWVRDNEKLFF
TRBJ1-1	TRBV23-1	16	.	TRBD1	TGCGCCAGCAGTCGCCAATCAGCAGGGGGCTACACTGAAGCTTTCTTT	CASSRQSAGGYTEAFF
TRBJ2-3	TRBV6-1	14	.	TRBD1	TGTGCCAGCGAGACAGGGGTGAGCACAGATACGCAGTATTTT	CASETGVSTDTQYF
TRBJ2-5	TRBV29-1	13	.	.	TGCAGCGCCCCGACAGGTCCTCCGTTCGCCCAGTACTTC	CSAPTGPPFAQYF
TRBJ2-2	TRBV7-9	13	.	.	TGTGCCAGCATCGTGACTGCCGACGGGGAGCTGTTTTTT	CASIVTADGELFF
TRBJ1-6	TRBV27	15	.	.	TGTGCCAGCAGTTTGGTCCCCCAGGGGAATTCACCCCTCCACTTT	CASSLVPQGNSPLHF
TRBJ1-3	TRBV7-2	16	.	.	TGTGCCAGCAGCACCGACTCCGGGGGGGCTGGAAACACCATATATTTT	CASSTDSGGAGNTIYF
TRBJ2-7	TRBV27	14	.	TRBD1	TGTGCCAGCAGTTTAGGGACAGGGGGCTCCGAGCAGTACTTC	CASSLGTGGSEQYF
TRBJ1-1	TRBV5-6	15	once	.	TGTGCCAGCAGCTTAGGTGGCAGGTTGTACACTGAAGCTTTCTTT	CASSLGGRLYTEAFF
TRBJ2-5	TRBV21-1	13	.	.	TGTGCCAGCAGCCCCCAGGGTGGGGAGACCCAGTACTTC	CASSPQGGETQYF
TRBJ1-1	TRBV9	14	.	.	TGTGCCAGCAGCCGCCGGGGGGGGAACACTGAAGCTTTCTTT	CASSRRGGNTEAFF